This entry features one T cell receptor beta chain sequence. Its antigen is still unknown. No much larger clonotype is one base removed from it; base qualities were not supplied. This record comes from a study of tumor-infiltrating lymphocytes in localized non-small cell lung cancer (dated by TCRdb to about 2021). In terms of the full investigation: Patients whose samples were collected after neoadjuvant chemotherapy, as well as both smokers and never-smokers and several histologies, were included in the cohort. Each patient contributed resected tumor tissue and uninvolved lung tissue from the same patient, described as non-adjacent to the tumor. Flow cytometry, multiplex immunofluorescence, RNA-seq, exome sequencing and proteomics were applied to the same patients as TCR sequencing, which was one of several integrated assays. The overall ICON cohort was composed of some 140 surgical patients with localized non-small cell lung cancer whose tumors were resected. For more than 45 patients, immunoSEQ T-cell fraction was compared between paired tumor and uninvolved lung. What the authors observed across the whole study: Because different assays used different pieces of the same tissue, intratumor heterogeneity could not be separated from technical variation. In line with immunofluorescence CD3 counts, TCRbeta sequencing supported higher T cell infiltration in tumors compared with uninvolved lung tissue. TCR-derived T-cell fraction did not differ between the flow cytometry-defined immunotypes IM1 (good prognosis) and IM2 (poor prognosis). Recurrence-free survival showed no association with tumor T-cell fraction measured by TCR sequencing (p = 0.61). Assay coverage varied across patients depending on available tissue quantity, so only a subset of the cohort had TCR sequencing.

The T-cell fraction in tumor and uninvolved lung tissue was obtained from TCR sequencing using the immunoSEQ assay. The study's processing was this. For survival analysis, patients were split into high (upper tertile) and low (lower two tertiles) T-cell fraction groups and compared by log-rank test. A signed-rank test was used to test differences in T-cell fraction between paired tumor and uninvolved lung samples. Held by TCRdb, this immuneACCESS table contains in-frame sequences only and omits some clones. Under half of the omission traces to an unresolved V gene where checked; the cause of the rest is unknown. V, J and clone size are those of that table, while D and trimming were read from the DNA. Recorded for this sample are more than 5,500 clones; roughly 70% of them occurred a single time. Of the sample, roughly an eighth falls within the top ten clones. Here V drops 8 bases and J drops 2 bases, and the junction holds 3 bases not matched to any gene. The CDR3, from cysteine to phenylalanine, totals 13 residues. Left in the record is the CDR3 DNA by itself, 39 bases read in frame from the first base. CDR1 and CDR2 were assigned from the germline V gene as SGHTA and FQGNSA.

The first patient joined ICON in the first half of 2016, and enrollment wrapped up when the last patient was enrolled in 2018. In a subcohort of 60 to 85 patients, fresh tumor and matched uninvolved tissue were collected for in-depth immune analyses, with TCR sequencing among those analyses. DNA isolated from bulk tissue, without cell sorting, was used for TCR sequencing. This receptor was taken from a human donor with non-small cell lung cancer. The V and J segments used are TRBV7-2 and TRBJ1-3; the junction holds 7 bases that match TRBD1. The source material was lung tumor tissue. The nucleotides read TGTGCCAGCGGAACAGGGGCTGGAAACACCATATATTTT. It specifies CASGTGAGNTIYF.